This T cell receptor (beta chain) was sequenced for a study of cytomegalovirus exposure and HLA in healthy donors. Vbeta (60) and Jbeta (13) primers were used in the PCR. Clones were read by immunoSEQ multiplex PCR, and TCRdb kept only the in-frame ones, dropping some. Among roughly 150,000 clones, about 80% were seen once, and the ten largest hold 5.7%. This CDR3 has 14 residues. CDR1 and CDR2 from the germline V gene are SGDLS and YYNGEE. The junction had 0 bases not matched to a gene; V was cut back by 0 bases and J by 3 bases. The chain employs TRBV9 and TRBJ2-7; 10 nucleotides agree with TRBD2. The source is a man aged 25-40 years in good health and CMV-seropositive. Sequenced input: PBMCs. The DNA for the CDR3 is TGTGCCAGCAGCGTAGTAGCGGGGGGCTACGAGCAGTACTTC. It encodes CASSVVAGGYEQYF.